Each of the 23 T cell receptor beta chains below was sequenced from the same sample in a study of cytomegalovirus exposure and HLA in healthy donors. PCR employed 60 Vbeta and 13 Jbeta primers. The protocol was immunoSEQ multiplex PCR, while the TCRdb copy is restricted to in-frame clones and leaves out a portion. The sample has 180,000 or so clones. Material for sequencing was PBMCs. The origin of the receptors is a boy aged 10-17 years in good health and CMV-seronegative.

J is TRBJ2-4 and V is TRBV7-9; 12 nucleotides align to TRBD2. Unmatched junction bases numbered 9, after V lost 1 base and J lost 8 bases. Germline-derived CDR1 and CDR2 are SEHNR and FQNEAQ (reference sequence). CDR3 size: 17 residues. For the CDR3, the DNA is TGTGCCAGCAGCTTAGGGGCTAGCGGGGGGGCGCGGGACATTCAGTACTTC. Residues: CASSLGASGGARDIQYF.

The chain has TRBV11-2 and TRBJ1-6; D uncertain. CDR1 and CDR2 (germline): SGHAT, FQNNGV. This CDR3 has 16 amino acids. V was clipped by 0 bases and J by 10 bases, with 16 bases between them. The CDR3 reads CASSLEELTLGSPLHF. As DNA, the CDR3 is TGTGCCAGCAGCTTAGAAGAACTTACCTTGGGCTCACCCCTCCACTTT.

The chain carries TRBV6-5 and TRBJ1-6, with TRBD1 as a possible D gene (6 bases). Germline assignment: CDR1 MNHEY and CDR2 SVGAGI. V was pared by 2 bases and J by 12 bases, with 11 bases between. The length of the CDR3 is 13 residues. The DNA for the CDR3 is TGTGCCAGCAGTTACACCCCGGGACAACCCCTCCACTTT. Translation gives CASSYTPGQPLHF.

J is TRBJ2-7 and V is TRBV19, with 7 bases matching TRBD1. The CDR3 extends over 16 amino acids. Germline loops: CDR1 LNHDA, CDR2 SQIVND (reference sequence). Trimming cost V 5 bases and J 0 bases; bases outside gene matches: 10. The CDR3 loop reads CASSSPEQGHSYEQYF. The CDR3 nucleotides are TGTGCCAGTAGTTCCCCCGAACAGGGGCACTCCTACGAGCAGTACTTC.

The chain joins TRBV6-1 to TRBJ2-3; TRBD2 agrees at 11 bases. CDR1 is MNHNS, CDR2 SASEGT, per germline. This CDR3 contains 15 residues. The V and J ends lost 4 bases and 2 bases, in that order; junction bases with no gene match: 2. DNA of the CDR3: TGTGCCAGCAGTGCACTAGCGGGGGCCACAGATACGCAGTATTTT. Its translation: CASSALAGATDTQYF.

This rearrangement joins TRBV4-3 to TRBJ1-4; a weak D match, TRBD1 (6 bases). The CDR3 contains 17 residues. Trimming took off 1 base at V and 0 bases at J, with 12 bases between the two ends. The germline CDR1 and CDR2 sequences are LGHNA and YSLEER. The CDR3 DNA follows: TGCGCCAGCAGCCAAGGCCCCCAGGGGTCAACTAATGAAAAACTGTTTTTT. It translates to CASSQGPQGSTNEKLFF.

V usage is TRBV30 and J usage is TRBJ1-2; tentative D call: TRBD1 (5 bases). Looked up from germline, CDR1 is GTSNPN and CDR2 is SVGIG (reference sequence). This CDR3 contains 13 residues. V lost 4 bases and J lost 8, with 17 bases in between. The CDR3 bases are TGTGCCTGGAAGGGGCAGGCCTATGGGGGCTACACCTTC. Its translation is CAWKGQAYGGYTF.

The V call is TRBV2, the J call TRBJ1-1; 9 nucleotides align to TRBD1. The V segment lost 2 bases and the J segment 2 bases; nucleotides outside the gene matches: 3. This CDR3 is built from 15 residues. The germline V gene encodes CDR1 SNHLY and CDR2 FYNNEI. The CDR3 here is CASSERTGGNTEAFF. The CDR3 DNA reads TGTGCCAGCAGTGAAAGAACAGGGGGCAACACTGAAGCTTTCTTT.

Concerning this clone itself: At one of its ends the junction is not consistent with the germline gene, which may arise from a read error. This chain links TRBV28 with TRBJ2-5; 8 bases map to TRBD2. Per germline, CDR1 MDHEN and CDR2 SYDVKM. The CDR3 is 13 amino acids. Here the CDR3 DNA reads TGTGCCAGCAGTCCTGTGGGACTAGAGGCCCAGTACTTC. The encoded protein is CASSPVGLEAQYF.

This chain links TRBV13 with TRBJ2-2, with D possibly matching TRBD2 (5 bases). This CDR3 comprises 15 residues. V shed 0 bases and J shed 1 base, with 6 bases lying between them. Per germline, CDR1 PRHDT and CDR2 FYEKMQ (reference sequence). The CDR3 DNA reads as TGTGCCAGCAGCTTAGGCGGGGAGAACACCGGGGAGCTGTTTTTT. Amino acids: CASSLGGENTGELFF.

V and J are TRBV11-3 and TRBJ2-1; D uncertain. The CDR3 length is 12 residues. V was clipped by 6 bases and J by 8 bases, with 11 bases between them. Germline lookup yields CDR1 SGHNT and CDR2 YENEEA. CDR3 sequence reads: CASSLPLDEQFF. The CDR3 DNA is TGTGCCAGCAGTCTCCCTTTAGATGAGCAGTTCTTC.

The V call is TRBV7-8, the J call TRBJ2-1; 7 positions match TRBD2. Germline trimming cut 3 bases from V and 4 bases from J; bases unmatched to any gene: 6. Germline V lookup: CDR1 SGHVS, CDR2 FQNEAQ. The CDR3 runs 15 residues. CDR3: CASSFIWEGYNEQFF. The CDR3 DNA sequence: TGTGCCAGCAGCTTTATCTGGGAGGGTTACAATGAGCAGTTCTTC.

CDR3 coding DNA: TGTGCCAGCAGTGACCAAGGGGGCAACACCGGGGAGCTGTTTTTT. Protein sequence: CASSDQGGNTGELFF. The V call is TRBV6-4, the J call TRBJ2-2; 7 bases line up with TRBD1. The V gene end was trimmed by 2 bases and the J gene end by 2 bases; junction bases not matched to a gene: 2. The length of the CDR3 is 15 residues. Germline CDR1 and CDR2: MRHNA and SNTAGT.

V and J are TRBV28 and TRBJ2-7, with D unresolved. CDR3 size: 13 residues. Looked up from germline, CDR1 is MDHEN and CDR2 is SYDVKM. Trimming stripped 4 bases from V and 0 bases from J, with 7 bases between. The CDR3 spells CASSWLRSYEQYF. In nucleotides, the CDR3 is TGTGCCAGCAGTTGGTTGCGCTCCTACGAGCAGTACTTC. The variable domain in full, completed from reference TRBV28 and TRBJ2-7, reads DVKVTQSSRYLVKRTGEKVFLECVQDMDHENMFWYRQDPGLGLRLIYFSYDVKMKEKGDIPEGYSVSREKKERFSLILESASTNQTSMYLCASSWLRSYEQYFGPGTRLTVT.

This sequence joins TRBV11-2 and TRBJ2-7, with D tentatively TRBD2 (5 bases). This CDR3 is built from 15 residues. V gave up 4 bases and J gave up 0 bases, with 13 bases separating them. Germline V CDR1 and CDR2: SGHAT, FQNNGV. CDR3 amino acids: CASSWAGLTSYEQYF. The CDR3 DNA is TGTGCCAGCAGCTGGGCGGGTTTGACCTCCTACGAGCAGTACTTC.

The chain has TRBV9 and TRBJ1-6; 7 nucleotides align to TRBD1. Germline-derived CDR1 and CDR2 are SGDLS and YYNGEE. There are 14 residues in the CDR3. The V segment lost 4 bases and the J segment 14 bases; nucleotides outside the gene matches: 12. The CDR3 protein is CASSRQGGESALHF. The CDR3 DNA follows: TGTGCCAGCAGCAGACAGGGTGGGGAGTCGGCCCTCCACTTT.

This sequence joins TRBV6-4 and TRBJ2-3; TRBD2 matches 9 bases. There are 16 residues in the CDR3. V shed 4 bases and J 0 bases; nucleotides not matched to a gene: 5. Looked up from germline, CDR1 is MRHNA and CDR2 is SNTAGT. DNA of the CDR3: TGTGCCAGCAGTGCCACTAGCGGGTCTAGCACAGATACGCAGTATTTT. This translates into CASSATSGSSTDTQYF.

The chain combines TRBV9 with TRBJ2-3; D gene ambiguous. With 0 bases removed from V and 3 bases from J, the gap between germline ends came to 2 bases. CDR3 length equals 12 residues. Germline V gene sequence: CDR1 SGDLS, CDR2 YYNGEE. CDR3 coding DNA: TGTGCCAGCAGCGTAGCGACAGATACGCAGTATTTT. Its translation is CASSVATDTQYF.

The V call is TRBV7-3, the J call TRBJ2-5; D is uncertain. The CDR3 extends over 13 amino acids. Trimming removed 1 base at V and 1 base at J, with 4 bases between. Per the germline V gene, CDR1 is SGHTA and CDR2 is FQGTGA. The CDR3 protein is CASSLSIQETQYF. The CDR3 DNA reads TGTGCCAGCAGCTTAAGTATCCAAGAGACCCAGTACTTC.

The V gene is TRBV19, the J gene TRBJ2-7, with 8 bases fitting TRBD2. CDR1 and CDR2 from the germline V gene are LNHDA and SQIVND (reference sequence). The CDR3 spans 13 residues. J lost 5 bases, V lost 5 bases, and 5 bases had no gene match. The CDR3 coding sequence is TGTGCCAGTAGTTCCGGGGGGGAGAACGAGCAGTACTTC. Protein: CASSSGGENEQYF.

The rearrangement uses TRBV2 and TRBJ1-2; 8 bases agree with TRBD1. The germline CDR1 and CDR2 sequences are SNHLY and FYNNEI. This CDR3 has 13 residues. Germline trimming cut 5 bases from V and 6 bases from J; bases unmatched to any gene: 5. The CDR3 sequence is CASSQTGVDGYTF. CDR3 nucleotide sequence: TGTGCCAGCAGTCAGACAGGGGTGGATGGCTACACCTTC.

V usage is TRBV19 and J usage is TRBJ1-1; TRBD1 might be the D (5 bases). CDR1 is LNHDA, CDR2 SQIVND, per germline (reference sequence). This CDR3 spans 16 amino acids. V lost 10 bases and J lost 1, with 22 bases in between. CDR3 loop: CATRDGQGQGNTEAFF. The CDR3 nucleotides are TGTGCCACTCGTGATGGGCAGGGCCAGGGGAACACTGAAGCTTTCTTT.

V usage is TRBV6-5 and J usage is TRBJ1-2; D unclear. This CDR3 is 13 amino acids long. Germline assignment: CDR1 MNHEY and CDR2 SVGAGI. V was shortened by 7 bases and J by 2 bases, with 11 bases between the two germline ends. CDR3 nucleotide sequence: TGTGCCAGCATGAGTCCGGGAAACTATGGCTACACCTTC. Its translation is CASMSPGNYGYTF.